This T cell receptor beta chain was identified in a study of cytomegalovirus exposure and HLA in healthy donors. The CDR3 consists of 15 residues. V shed 5 bases and J 3 bases; nucleotides not matched to a gene: 3. Germline lookup yields CDR1 SGHDT and CDR2 YYEEEE. PCR primers comprised 60 Vbeta and 13 Jbeta primers. TCRdb's copy holds only in-frame clones and misses some; the assay was immunoSEQ multiplex PCR. Among some 180,000 clones listed, 77% were seen once. This chain links TRBV5-6 with TRBJ2-2; 11 bases agree with TRBD2. Sequenced material: PBMCs. This TCR was recovered from a woman aged 60-75 years in good health and CMV-seropositive. The CDR3 reads CASRVGLADTGELFF. For the CDR3, the DNA is TGTGCCAGCAGAGTGGGACTAGCGGACACCGGGGAGCTGTTTTTT.